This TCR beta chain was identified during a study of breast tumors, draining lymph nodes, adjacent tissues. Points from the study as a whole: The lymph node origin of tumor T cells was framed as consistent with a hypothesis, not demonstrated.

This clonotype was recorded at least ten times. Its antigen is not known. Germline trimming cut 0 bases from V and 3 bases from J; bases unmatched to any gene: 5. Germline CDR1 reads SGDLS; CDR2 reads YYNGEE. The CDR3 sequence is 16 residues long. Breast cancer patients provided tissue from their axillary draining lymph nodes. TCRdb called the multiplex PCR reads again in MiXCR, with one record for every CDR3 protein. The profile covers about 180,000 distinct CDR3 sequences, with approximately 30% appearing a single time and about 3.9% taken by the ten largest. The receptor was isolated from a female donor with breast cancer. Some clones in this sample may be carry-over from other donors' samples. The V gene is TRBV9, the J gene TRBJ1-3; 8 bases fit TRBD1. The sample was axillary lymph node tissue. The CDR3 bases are TGTGCCAGCAGCGTAGAAGTCAGGGGGCTTGGAAACACCATATATTTT. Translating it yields CASSVEVRGLGNTIYF.